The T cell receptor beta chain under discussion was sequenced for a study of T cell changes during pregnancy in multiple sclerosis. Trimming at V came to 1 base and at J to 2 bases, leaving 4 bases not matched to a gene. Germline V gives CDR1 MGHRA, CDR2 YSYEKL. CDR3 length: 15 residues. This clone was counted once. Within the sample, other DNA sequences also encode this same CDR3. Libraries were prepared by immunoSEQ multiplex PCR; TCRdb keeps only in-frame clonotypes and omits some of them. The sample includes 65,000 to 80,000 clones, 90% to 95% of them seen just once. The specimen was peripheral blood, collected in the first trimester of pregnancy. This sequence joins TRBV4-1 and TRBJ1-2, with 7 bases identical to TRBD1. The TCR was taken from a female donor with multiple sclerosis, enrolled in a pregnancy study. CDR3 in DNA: TGCGCCAGCAGCCAAGGTCGACAGGGAAACTATGGCTACACCTTC. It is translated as CASSQGRQGNYGYTF.